One and the same sample provided the 27 T cell receptor beta chains below, sequenced in a study of cytomegalovirus exposure and HLA in healthy donors. PCR used 60 Vbeta primers and 13 Jbeta primers. Libraries were prepared by immunoSEQ multiplex PCR; TCRdb keeps only in-frame clonotypes and omits some of them. Among roughly 150,000 clones listed, around 84% were seen once. Sequencing was done on a sample of PBMCs. The receptors were sampled from a woman younger than 30 in good health and CMV-seronegative.

The gene calls are TRBV29-1 and TRBJ1-1; D gene uncertain. The length of the CDR3 is 12 residues. Germline lookup yields CDR1 SQVTM and CDR2 ANQGSEA. The V gene lost 5 bases and the J gene lost 2 bases, with 9 bases spanning the gap. The CDR3 sequence: CSVKTGNTEAFF. In nucleotides, the CDR3 is TGCAGCGTTAAGACGGGAAACACTGAAGCTTTCTTT. The full variable domain, rest sourced from reference TRBV29-1 and TRBJ1-1, is SAVISQKPSRDICQRGTSLTIQCQVDSQVTMMFWYRQQPGQSLTLIATANQGSEATYESGFVIDKFPISRPNLTFSTLTVSNMSPEDSSIYLCSVKTGNTEAFFGQGTRLTVV.

The chain links TRBV7-2 to TRBJ2-5; 10 bases agree with TRBD1. The CDR3 runs 15 residues. Germline assignment: CDR1 SGHTA and CDR2 FQGNSA. Trimming removed 4 bases from V and 2 bases from J; junction bases left unmatched: 4. The CDR3 loop reads CASSWTGGWQETQYF. The CDR3 DNA is TGTGCCAGCAGCTGGACAGGGGGATGGCAAGAGACCCAGTACTTC.

The chain combines TRBV6-9 with TRBJ1-2; possibly TRBD1 for D (6 bases). This CDR3 is 14 amino acids long. V lost 2 bases and J lost 8, with 15 bases in between. Per the germline V gene, CDR1 is MNHGY and CDR2 is SVAAGI. The CDR3 nucleotides read TGTGCCAGCAGTTATCGGGGGGCGCATGGAGGCTACACCTTC. Translated: CASSYRGAHGGYTF.

This clone appeared a few times. The chain links TRBV5-6 to TRBJ2-5; 9 bases fit TRBD1. The J segment lost 5 bases and the V segment lost 3 bases, leaving 5 bases of the junction unmatched. Germline loops: CDR1 SGHDT, CDR2 YYEEEE. The CDR3 contains 14 residues. CDR3 sequence reads: CASSSRDRVETQYF. The CDR3 DNA sequence: TGTGCCAGCAGCTCCCGGGACAGGGTTGAGACCCAGTACTTC.

This chain connects TRBV19 to TRBJ2-1, with 10 positions matching TRBD1. Germline V lookup: CDR1 LNHDA, CDR2 SQIVND (reference sequence). The CDR3 contains 14 residues. J gave up 8 bases and V 10 bases, and 11 bases lay outside the gene matches. The DNA of the CDR3 is TGTGCCACCGAGTCGGACAGGGGGAAGTATGAGCAGTTCTTC. This codes for CATESDRGKYEQFF.

This clone was seen a handful of times. The V gene is TRBV2, the J gene TRBJ2-5, with TRBD2 matching 7 bases. The CDR3 covers 12 residues. Looked up from germline, CDR1 is SNHLY and CDR2 is FYNNEI. V dropped 10 bases and J dropped 5; count of bases not matched to a gene: 7. The CDR3 loop is CATGRGEETQYF. CDR3 sequence (DNA): TGTGCCACCGGCCGGGGGGAGGAGACCCAGTACTTC.

In regard to this clone: A read error may account for a junction end that differs from germline. This CDR3 is CASSFGSGRPSYNEQFF. CDR3 nucleotides: TGTGCTAGCAGCTTTGGTAGCGGGAGGCCTAGCTACAATGAGCAGTTCTTC. V gene TRBV7-7 combines with J gene TRBJ2-1, with 10 bases fitting TRBD2. Germline V lookup: CDR1 SSHAT, CDR2 FNYEAQ (reference sequence). The CDR3 extends over 17 amino acids.

The CDR3, as DNA: TGTGCCAGCAGCCTAATTAGCGGCTCCTACAATGAGCAGTTCTTC. Translated: CASSLISGSYNEQFF. V usage is TRBV7-9 and J usage is TRBJ2-1; TRBD2 might be the D (6 bases). CDR1 SEHNR and CDR2 FQNEAQ come from the germline V gene (reference sequence). The CDR3 has 15 amino acids. Deletions cut 5 bases from V and 0 bases from J, with 11 bases between.

V is TRBV18 and J is TRBJ1-5, with 9 bases aligning to TRBD1. V shed 3 bases, J shed 7 bases, and the junction held 7 bases outside the gene matches. Germline CDR1 is KGHSH and CDR2 is LQKENI. The CDR3 loop spans 15 amino acids. CDR3 bases: TGTGCCAGCTCACCGAGGGGACAGGGCTCCCAGCCCCAGCATTTT. It codes for CASSPRGQGSQPQHF.

The chain couples TRBV6-6 to TRBJ2-1, with TRBD2 matching over 7 bases. CDR1 is MNHNY, CDR2 SVGAGI, per germline (reference sequence). The CDR3 runs 12 residues. The trim removed 5 bases at V and 9 bases at J, leaving 4 bases unmatched. The CDR3 reads CASSARLAEQFF. As DNA, the CDR3 is TGTGCCAGCAGTGCCCGACTAGCTGAGCAGTTCTTC.

The V gene is TRBV5-4, the J gene TRBJ2-7; 10 bases line up with TRBD1. The CDR3 runs to 15 residues. The J segment lost 2 bases and the V segment lost 4 bases, leaving 6 bases of the junction unmatched. Germline V gene lookup returns CDR1 SGHNT and CDR2 YYREEE (reference sequence). CDR3 amino acids: CASSTGGTGAYEQYF. The CDR3 nucleotides read TGTGCCAGCAGCACCGGGGGGACAGGGGCCTACGAGCAGTACTTC.

V and J are TRBV7-2 and TRBJ2-1, with a weak D call TRBD2 (5 bases). V was pared by 1 base and J by 5 bases, with 15 bases between. The CDR3 has 16 residues. Per the germline V gene, CDR1 is SGHTA and CDR2 is FQGNSA. The CDR3 sequence: CASSLVFWERNNEQFF. The CDR3, as DNA: TGTGCCAGCAGCTTAGTCTTTTGGGAGCGGAACAATGAGCAGTTCTTC.

The genes are TRBV5-1 and TRBJ2-3; TRBD1 is a possible D gene (6 bases). CDR3 length: 14 amino acids. The V and J ends lost 6 bases and 0 bases respectively, with 11 bases between them. Germline CDR1 is SGHRS and CDR2 is YFSETQ. In DNA, the CDR3 is TGCGCCAGCATGAGGACAGCTAGCACAGATACGCAGTATTTT. This codes for CASMRTASTDTQYF.

The rearrangement uses TRBV28 and TRBJ2-1, with 11 bases lining up with TRBD2. The J segment lost 3 bases and the V segment lost 5 bases, leaving 3 bases of the junction unmatched. This CDR3 has 15 amino acids. Germline loops: CDR1 MDHEN, CDR2 SYDVKM. The CDR3 here is CASSRLAGNYNEQFF. The CDR3 region has the DNA TGTGCCAGCAGTCGACTAGCGGGAAACTACAATGAGCAGTTCTTC.

The rearrangement uses TRBV10-2 and TRBJ2-5; D gene uncertain. V lost 3 bases, J lost 11 bases, and 13 bases lay in between. The germline CDR1 and CDR2 sequences are WSHSY and SAAADI. The CDR3 spans 12 residues. CDR3 sequence reads: CASSEIGARQYF. The CDR3 bases are TGCGCCAGCAGTGAAATTGGAGCTAGACAGTACTTC.

The V call is TRBV7-9, the J call TRBJ1-6; 8 bases agree with TRBD1. The V gene's germline CDR1 is SEHNR and CDR2 FQNEAQ (reference sequence). This CDR3 spans 16 amino acids. With V trimmed by 4 bases and J by 8 bases, 10 bases remained unmatched. In DNA, the CDR3 is TGTGCCAGCAGCTCGGACAGGGCGGTATATGATTCACCCCTCCACTTT. Amino acid sequence: CASSSDRAVYDSPLHF.

The chain carries TRBV5-1 and TRBJ1-2; 7 bases agree with TRBD1. The CDR3 is 11 residues long. Germline V gene data show CDR1 as SGHRS and CDR2 as YFSETQ. CDR3 DNA: TGCCCTCAGGGGGCTAACTATGGCTACACCTTC. As protein: CPQGANYGYTF. The full variable domain, in which reference TRBV5-1 and TRBJ1-2 provide the parts outside the CDR3, is KAGVTQTPRYLIKTRGQQVTLSCSPISGHRSVSWYQQTPGQGLQFLFEYFSETQRNKGNFPGRFSGRQFSNSRSEMNVSTLELGDSALYLCPQGANYGYTFGSGTRLTVV.

CDR3 protein: CASSSGFRKQFF. Written as DNA, the CDR3 is TGTGCCAGCAGCTCGGGGTTCCGTAAGCAGTTCTTC. V and J are TRBV7-2 and TRBJ2-1; possibly TRBD2 for D (5 bases). CDR3 length: 12 amino acids. Trimming took off 4 bases at V and 11 bases at J, with 12 bases between the two ends. CDR1 is SGHTA, CDR2 FQGNSA, per germline.

The chain is built from TRBV4-2 and TRBJ2-6; D gene uncertain. V lost 4 bases and J lost 0, with 7 bases in between. CDR3 length: 15 residues. CDR1 and CDR2 (germline): LGHNA, YNFKEQ. The chain's CDR3 is CASSPESSGANVLTF. In DNA form, the CDR3 reads TGTGCCAGCAGCCCGGAGAGCTCTGGGGCCAACGTCCTGACTTTC.

The J gene is TRBJ2-3, the V gene TRBV29-1; tentative D call: TRBD1 (6 bases). The ends were cut back, 4 bases at V and 4 bases at J, with 12 bases in the middle. This CDR3 is 13 amino acids long. CDR1 and CDR2 (germline): SQVTM, ANQGSEA. The CDR3 coding sequence is TGCAGCGTTGCACAGGGAAGCGCAGATACGCAGTATTTT. Encoded protein: CSVAQGSADTQYF.

V is TRBV19 and J is TRBJ1-2; perhaps TRBD1 as D (6 bases). The germline CDR1 and CDR2 sequences are LNHDA and SQIVND (reference sequence). The CDR3 loop spans 16 amino acids. V was pared by 4 bases and J by 6 bases, with 21 bases between. CDR3 sequence: CASSTLGGRAANGYTF. The CDR3 region has the DNA TGTGCCAGTAGTACTCTTGGGGGCAGAGCAGCGAATGGCTACACCTTC.

This clone was detected a few times. The chain carries TRBV28 and TRBJ1-1; tentative D call: TRBD1 (6 bases). Trimming took off 2 bases at V and 2 bases at J, with 9 bases between the two ends. CDR1 is MDHEN and CDR2 is SYDVKM in the germline V gene. The CDR3 loop spans 14 amino acids. For the CDR3, the DNA is TGTGCCAGCAGTTTAAACAGGGATAACACTGAAGCTTTCTTT. Protein sequence: CASSLNRDNTEAFF.

This clone has just one count. The rearrangement joins TRBV5-5 to TRBJ2-5; 9 bases are shared with TRBD2. Unmatched junction bases numbered 11, after V lost 6 bases and J lost 5 bases. The CDR3 spans 15 residues. Germline assignment: CDR1 SGHKS and CDR2 YYEKEE (reference sequence). Written as DNA, the CDR3 is TGTGCCAGCACCACCAACGGCCTAGCGGGGGAGACCCAGTACTTC. It is translated as CASTTNGLAGETQYF.

The chain recombines TRBV6-8 with TRBJ1-2, with TRBD1 matching 9 bases. Unmatched junction bases numbered 5, after V lost 2 bases and J lost 7 bases. Germline V gene lookup returns CDR1 MNHGY and CDR2 SAAAGT. The CDR3 is 14 residues long. The CDR3 nucleotides read TGTGCCAGCAGTTACCAGGACAGGGGCCGTGGCTACACCTTC. Translation: CASSYQDRGRGYTF.

This clone appeared a few times. J is TRBJ1-2 and V is TRBV9, with D possibly matching TRBD1 (5 bases). Germline CDR1 reads SGDLS; CDR2 reads YYNGEE. V was shortened by 0 bases and J by 5 bases, with 14 bases between the two germline ends. The CDR3 runs 15 residues. The CDR3 sequence: CASSVAGGVIYGYTF. CDR3 nucleotides: TGTGCCAGCAGCGTAGCGGGGGGGGTCATATATGGCTACACCTTC. The variable domain in full, with the rest retrieved from reference TRBV9 and TRBJ1-2, is DSGVTQTPKHLITATGQRVTLRCSPRSGDLSVYWYQQSLDQGLQFLIQYYNGEERAKGNILERFSAQQFPDLHSELNLSSLELGDSALYFCASSVAGGVIYGYTFGSGTRLTVV.

This clone was seen only once. One end of the junction does not line up with germline, which may come from a read error. The CDR3 loop is CATAVGGLNHGYTF. CDR3 DNA: TGTGCCACCGCGGTGGGAGGGCTTAACCATGGCTACACCTTC. The V gene is TRBV19, the J gene TRBJ1-2; D not certain. The CDR3 totals 14 residues. The germline CDR1 and CDR2 sequences are LNHDA and SQIVND (reference sequence).

The CDR3 DNA is TGTGCCAGCAGTTTAGTTATTTCTGAAGCTTTCTTT. Amino acid sequence: CASSLVISEAFF. The chain joins TRBV28 to TRBJ1-1; D is ambiguous. V was pared by 2 bases and J by 6 bases, with 7 bases between. CDR1 MDHEN and CDR2 SYDVKM come from the germline V gene. The CDR3 covers 12 residues.